A single sample is the source of the 20 T cell receptor beta chains below, sequenced in a study of control samples from healthy donors and cancer patients. Repertoires were generated with immunoSEQ multiplex PCR, while TCRdb's copy carries only in-frame clones and drops some. The sample includes over 80,000 clones, about 82% of them seen just once. What was sequenced was blood. The receptor set was obtained from a man aged 25-40 years in good health.

The V gene is TRBV11-1, the J gene TRBJ1-5, with no clear D. Germline-derived CDR1 and CDR2 are SGHAT and FQDESV (reference sequence). V was shortened by 1 base and J by 5 bases, with 12 bases between the two germline ends. This CDR3 spans 15 amino acids. The chain's CDR3 is CASSLDGREDQPQHF. CDR3 sequence (DNA): TGTGCCAGCAGCTTAGACGGGCGGGAGGATCAGCCCCAGCATTTT.

The chain is built from TRBV3-1 (or the pseudogene TRBV3-2) and TRBJ2-7; TRBD1 matches 9 bases. This CDR3 contains 14 residues. Trimming cost V 8 bases and J 4 bases; bases outside gene matches: 9. Germline V gene data show CDR1 as LGHDT and CDR2 as YNNKEL (reference sequence). This CDR3 is CASALTGGGYEQYF. DNA for the CDR3: TGTGCCAGCGCTTTGACAGGGGGAGGGTACGAGCAGTACTTC.

J is TRBJ1-2 and V is TRBV5-5; 11 bases match TRBD1. The V gene's germline CDR1 is SGHKS and CDR2 YYEKEE (reference sequence). The CDR3 sequence is 14 residues long. V dropped 4 bases and J dropped 3; count of bases not matched to a gene: 2. CDR3 protein: CASSTGQGDYGYTF. The CDR3 region has the DNA TGTGCCAGCAGCACGGGACAGGGGGACTATGGCTACACCTTC.

The genes are TRBV19 and TRBJ1-2; weak D call: TRBD1 (5 bases). This CDR3 is 18 amino acids long. Per germline, CDR1 LNHDA and CDR2 SQIVND (reference sequence). The ends were cut back, 6 bases at V and 2 bases at J, with 25 bases in the middle. Here the CDR3 reads CASSNRRPGGLTNYGYTF. The CDR3 region has the DNA TGTGCCAGTAGCAACCGGAGACCCGGGGGGTTAACGAACTATGGCTACACCTTC.

CDR3 DNA: TGTGCCGCGTCTACGAGGAGCGGGGAGCTGTTTTTT. Residues: CAASTRSGELFF. This chain uses TRBV27 with TRBJ2-2, with D unresolved. Germline CDR1 is MNHEY and CDR2 is SMNVEV (reference sequence). The CDR3 loop spans 12 amino acids. Trimming left V 11 bases short and J 7 bases short, with 14 bases between.

The chain's CDR3 is CASREDRRANYGYTF. The CDR3 nucleotides are TGTGCCAGCAGGGAGGACAGGCGGGCTAACTATGGCTACACCTTC. The V and J genes are TRBV6-6 and TRBJ1-2, with TRBD1 matching 7 bases. The V gene end was trimmed by 6 bases and the J gene end by 0 bases; junction bases not matched to a gene: 7. Germline V gives CDR1 MNHNY, CDR2 SVGAGI (reference sequence). This CDR3 comprises 15 residues.

This chain connects TRBV25-1 to TRBJ1-2; 7 bases line up with TRBD1. Trimming removed 5 bases from V and 6 bases from J; junction bases left unmatched: 3. The CDR3 loop spans 12 amino acids. The germline gives CDR1 MGHDK, CDR2 SYGVNS. CDR3 coding DNA: TGTGCCAGCAGTTACAGGGGCGATGGCTACACCTTC. It codes for CASSYRGDGYTF.

This chain joins TRBV7-6 and TRBJ2-3, with D maybe TRBD1 (5 bases). The CDR3 loop spans 15 amino acids. The V gene lost 3 bases and the J gene lost 8 bases, with 18 bases spanning the gap. From germline, CDR1 is SGHVS and CDR2 FNYEAQ. DNA for the CDR3: TGTGCCAGCAGCTTCGACAGCCCCCCTAGGGGTACGCAGTATTTT. This encodes CASSFDSPPRGTQYF.

The chain joins TRBV29-1 to TRBJ1-2, with D possibly matching TRBD1 (5 bases). Germline assignment: CDR1 SQVTM and CDR2 ANQGSEA. This CDR3 is 13 amino acids long. V shed 4 bases and J shed 0 bases, with 9 bases lying between them. In DNA, the CDR3 is TGCAGCGTTGGATCGGGGGCTAACTATGGCTACACCTTC. The encoded protein is CSVGSGANYGYTF.

This clone was detected only once. The chain recombines TRBV6-5 with TRBJ2-3, with 9 nucleotides matching TRBD2. The CDR3 has 15 amino acids. Per germline, CDR1 MNHEY and CDR2 SVGAGI. The trim removed 10 bases at V and 6 bases at J, leaving 14 bases unmatched. The chain's CDR3 is CATNSGKRGADTQYF. CDR3 DNA sequence: TGTGCCACCAATAGTGGGAAGCGGGGGGCCGATACGCAGTATTTT.

The CDR3 is CASSPLTGPRTSPLHF. CDR3 sequence (DNA): TGTGCCAGCAGCCCCCTGACAGGGCCGCGGACTTCACCCCTCCACTTT. This sequence joins TRBV11-2 and TRBJ1-6, with 7 nucleotides matching TRBD1. The J segment lost 9 bases and the V segment lost 5 bases, leaving 13 bases of the junction unmatched. The germline V gene encodes CDR1 SGHAT and CDR2 FQNNGV. This CDR3 has 16 residues.

This chain uses TRBV28 with TRBJ2-1; D may be TRBD2 (7 bases). Trimming shortened V by 10 bases and J by 6 bases, and 22 bases separated the two germline ends. Germline-derived CDR1 and CDR2 are MDHEN and SYDVKM. The CDR3 totals 15 residues. CDR3 coding DNA: TGTGCCACCACAGGGAGGGATCGGTATAGCAATGAGCAGTTCTTC. Amino acid sequence: CATTGRDRYSNEQFF.

CDR3 sequence reads: CASSLGQVLSNTGELFF. For the CDR3, the DNA is TGTGCCAGCAGCTTAGGGCAGGTACTTTCGAACACCGGGGAGCTGTTTTTT. The rearrangement links TRBV7-9 to TRBJ2-2, with D uncertain. The germline V gene has CDR1 SEHNR and CDR2 FQNEAQ (reference sequence). This CDR3 comprises 17 residues. V lost 1 base and J 0 bases, leaving 12 bases between the germline ends.

The V and J genes are TRBV6-5 and TRBJ1-1; 11 bases are a match to TRBD1. Trimming cost V 2 bases and J 1 base; bases outside gene matches: 3. This CDR3 spans 16 amino acids. From germline, CDR1 is MNHEY and CDR2 SVGAGI. CDR3 DNA sequence: TGTGCCAGCAGTTACCCCGGGACAGGGGGGAACACTGAAGCTTTCTTT. Protein product: CASSYPGTGGNTEAFF.

This chain links TRBV11-2 with TRBJ1-1; no reliable D call. Germline values: CDR1 SGHAT, CDR2 FQNNGV. This CDR3 has 13 amino acids. Trimming shortened V by 6 bases and J by 4 bases, and 12 bases separated the two germline ends. The CDR3 sequence is CASRGLEGTEAFF. In DNA form, the CDR3 reads TGTGCCAGCAGAGGGTTAGAGGGCACTGAAGCTTTCTTT. Combining the CDR3 with reference TRBV11-2 and TRBJ1-1 gives the whole variable domain EAGVAQSPRYKIIEKRQSVAFWCNPISGHATLYWYQQILGQGPKLLIQFQNNGVVDDSQLPKDRFSAERLKGVDSTLKIQPAKLEDSAVYLCASRGLEGTEAFFGQGTRLTVV.

The chain employs TRBV18 and TRBJ1-2; unclear D gene. There are 12 residues in the CDR3. V lost 1 base and J lost 5, with 5 bases in between. CDR1 KGHSH and CDR2 LQKENI come from the germline V gene. CDR3 DNA: TGTGCCAGCTCACCACAGGAATATGGCTACACCTTC. Its translation: CASSPQEYGYTF.

The chain joins TRBV7-2 to TRBJ2-1; 15 nucleotides line up with TRBD2. CDR1 is SGHTA and CDR2 is FQGNSA in the germline V gene. V lost 5 bases, J lost 6 bases, and 8 bases stayed unmatched. This CDR3 contains 17 residues. DNA of the CDR3: TGTGCCAGCAGCCCACCGGGACTAGCGGGGGGCTTCAATGAGCAGTTCTTC. Translated, it gives CASSPPGLAGGFNEQFF.

The rearrangement uses TRBV4-1 and TRBJ1-1; possibly TRBD1 for D (6 bases). The CDR3 sequence is 17 residues long. The V end lost 2 bases, the J end lost 0 bases, and 16 bases lay between the germline ends. Looked up from germline, CDR1 is MGHRA and CDR2 is YSYEKL. CDR3 nucleotides: TGCGCCAGCAGCCAACCCGGACGGACAGACATGAACACTGAAGCTTTCTTT. Translated: CASSQPGRTDMNTEAFF.

The chain is built from TRBV7-2 and TRBJ1-2, with D unclear. CDR1 and CDR2 from the germline V gene are SGHTA and FQGNSA. The V end lost 1 base, the J end lost 2 bases, and 8 bases lay between the germline ends. This CDR3 is 14 amino acids long. Here the CDR3 DNA reads TGTGCCAGCAGCTTAGTGGGCGAAAACTATGGCTACACCTTC. Amino acids: CASSLVGENYGYTF.

This clone was seen a handful of times. The rearrangement joins TRBV7-9 to TRBJ1-6; the D gene is possibly TRBD1 (6 bases). This CDR3 comprises 15 residues. Germline V lookup: CDR1 SEHNR, CDR2 FQNEAQ (reference sequence). V lost 5 bases to trimming and J lost 7 bases, with 15 bases between them. CDR3 bases: TGTGCCAGCAGCCCGACCGGGACACACAATTCACCCCTCCACTTT. It encodes CASSPTGTHNSPLHF.